This T cell receptor (beta chain) was sequenced in a study of T-cell reconstitution after alpha-beta-depleted transplantation in children. Study results and caveats: At one year after transplant, newly produced T cells mostly accounted for T-cell counts and diversity. Diversity of TCRbeta at day 60 was high in some patients, arising from surviving recipient T cells and thymic progenitors.

CDR3 size: 16 residues. CDR1 is SGDLS and CDR2 is YYNGEE in the germline V gene. J gave up 3 bases and V 1 base, and 5 bases lay outside the gene matches. A TCRbeta library incorporating unique molecular identifiers was prepared. TCRdb passed the PCR reads through MiXCR, listing each CDR3 protein once. The sample lists around 300,000 distinct CDR3 sequences; about 7.3% were seen once. In its sample, this clonotype was seen a few times. Its antigen remains unknown. The rearrangement uses TRBV9 and TRBJ2-2; TRBD2 matches 8 bases. The TCR was taken from a female patient aged 2-10 years who had a stem cell transplant for Fanconi anemia, so the T cells may come from the graft donor. Specimen: peripheral blood, collected 360 days after TCRalphabeta/CD19-depleted stem cell transplant. The CDR3 sequence: CASSVKAGVYTGELFF. CDR3 bases: TGTGCCAGCAGCGTAAAAGCGGGGGTTTACACCGGGGAGCTGTTTTTT.